Listed below are T cell receptor beta chains from one sample, sequenced in a study of human T cells and chemical hapten exposure. TCRdb reanalysed the RACE reads using MiXCR and keeps one entry per CDR3 protein. The data hold about 54,000 distinct CDR3 sequences, with 9.5% to 10% observed a single time. The sequencing here drew on whole blood, taken in connection with sensitization to the hapten diphenylcyclopropenone (DPC). These receptors all stem from a woman aged 45-59 years with alopecia areata. Some clones in this sample may be carry-over from other donors' samples. Both conserved end residues are part of each CDR3. Each record gives: D gene, V gene, clone size, J gene, CDR3 protein, CDR3 DNA. A D gene is named only where the DNA matches it firmly. Some rows mark clone size as missing; the rest say once, few, many or name a class of expanded clone.

>NA|TRBV12-3/TRBV12-4|many|TRBJ1-6
CASTWEAGGHSPLHF
TGTGCCAGCACCTGGGAGGCCGGCGGGCATTCACCCCTCCACTTT
>TRBD1|TRBV5-6|NA|TRBJ1-4
CASSLRTGTLEKLFF
TGTGCCAGCAGCCTACGGACAGGGACTTTAGAAAAACTGTTTTTT
>TRBD1|TRBV6-2/TRBV6-3|NA|TRBJ1-1
CASSQGQGFTTEAFF
TGTGCCAGCAGTCAGGGACAGGGATTCACCACTGAAGCTTTCTTT
>NA|TRBV11-2|many|TRBJ2-4
CASGRPMAQTRNIQYF
TGTGCCAGCGGACGGCCGATGGCTCAAACCCGAAACATTCAGTACTTC
>NA|TRBV7-2|NA|TRBJ2-1
CASSLLGGYYNEQFF
TGTGCCAGCAGCTTATTGGGCGGATACTACAATGAGCAGTTCTTC
>TRBD1|TRBV7-2|few|TRBJ2-7
CASTKRWDRSYEQYF
TGTGCCAGCACAAAGCGATGGGACAGGTCCTACGAGCAGTACTTC
>NA|TRBV10-3|NA|TRBJ2-2
CAIISQHTGELFF
TGTGCCATCATTTCACAGCACACCGGGGAGCTGTTTTTT
>NA|TRBV12-3/TRBV12-4|NA|TRBJ2-1
CASSGDYYNEQFF
TGTGCCAGCAGTGGGGATTACTACAATGAGCAGTTCTTC
>NA|TRBV6-2/TRBV6-3|NA|TRBJ2-3
CASSYVGGARTDTQYF
TGTGCCAGCAGTTACGTCGGGGGAGCCCGCACAGATACGCAGTATTTT
>TRBD1|TRBV12-3/TRBV12-4|many|TRBJ2-7
CASSSNYRGRGLAEQYF
TGTGCCAGCAGTTCGAACTACAGGGGGCGAGGTCTCGCCGAGCAGTACTTC
>TRBD1|TRBV6-2/TRBV6-3|NA|TRBJ2-6
CASSYSIRRGQISGANVLTF
TGTGCCAGCAGTTACTCGATCCGCAGGGGGCAGATCTCTGGGGCCAACGTCCTGACTTTC
>NA|TRBV5-1|many|TRBJ2-1
CASSLDVPGYNEQFF
TGCGCCAGCAGCTTGGACGTCCCGGGGTACAATGAGCAGTTCTTC
>TRBD1|TRBV28|many|TRBJ1-2
CASSPPAGQGAKGYTF
TGTGCCAGCAGCCCACCGGCGGGGCAGGGGGCAAAAGGCTACACCTTC
>NA|TRBV12-3/TRBV12-4|NA|TRBJ1-2
CASRARQYYGYTF
TGTGCCAGCAGGGCCAGGCAGTACTATGGCTACACCTTC
>NA|TRBV10-2|many|TRBJ2-1
CASSESTFLNEQFF
TGCGCCAGCAGTGAGTCGACTTTTTTAAATGAGCAGTTCTTC
>TRBD2|TRBV7-2|few|TRBJ2-7
CASSPRLAEYEQYF
TGTGCCAGCAGTCCTAGACTAGCTGAGTACGAGCAGTACTTC
>NA|TRBV28|few|TRBJ1-1
CASSRTLRNTEAFF
TGTGCCAGCAGCCGGACGCTTCGGAACACTGAAGCTTTCTTT
>NA|TRBV6-1|few|TRBJ1-2
CASSQAGRPYGYTF
TGTGCCAGCAGCCAAGCCGGGAGACCCTATGGCTACACCTTC
>NA|TRBV10-3|few|TRBJ1-3
CAISSGRDSSGNTIYF
TGTGCCATCAGTAGTGGTCGGGATAGCTCTGGAAACACCATATATTTT
>NA|TRBV29-1|NA|TRBJ2-5
CSVEVVQPVSKSEETQYF
TGCAGCGTTGAAGTTGTTCAGCCGGTCTCTAAATCAGAAGAGACCCAGTACTTC
>NA|TRBV5-5|NA|TRBJ2-5
CASSLPGGPFQYF
TGTGCCAGCAGCTTACCCGGGGGCCCCTTTCAGTACTTC
>TRBD2|TRBV24-1|few|TRBJ2-1
CATSDPLGLAGNEQFF
TGTGCCACCAGTGATCCCCTGGGACTAGCGGGGAATGAGCAGTTCTTC
>NA|TRBV6-5|many|TRBJ2-7
CASSYVESSYEQYF
TGTGCCAGCAGTTACGTGGAAAGCTCCTACGAGCAGTACTTC
>TRBD1|TRBV25-1|few|TRBJ1-2
CASSEGQGSGYTF
TGTGCCAGCAGTGAAGGACAGGGAAGCGGCTACACCTTC
>NA|TRBV12-3/TRBV12-4|many|TRBJ1-5
CASSFGYNQPQHF
TGTGCCAGCAGTTTTGGGTACAATCAGCCCCAGCATTTT
>TRBD2|TRBV2|NA|TRBJ2-3
CASSRGLAESTDTQYF
TGTGCCAGCAGCAGAGGACTAGCGGAAAGCACAGATACGCAGTATTTT
>NA|TRBV10-2|few|TRBJ1-5
CASSESGVNQPQHF
TGCGCCAGCAGTGAATCTGGGGTCAATCAGCCCCAGCATTTT
>NA|TRBV29-1|NA|TRBJ1-2
CSVEDRVGYTF
TGCAGCGTTGAAGACAGGGTGGGCTACACCTTC
>TRBD2|TRBV29-1|NA|TRBJ2-3
CSVAGLAGVDTQYF
TGCAGCGTTGCAGGCCTAGCGGGGGTGGATACGCAGTATTTT
>NA|TRBV27|NA|TRBJ2-6
CASRQTVSGANVLTF
TGTGCCAGCAGACAGACAGTCTCCGGGGCCAACGTCCTGACTTTC
>NA|TRBV3-1|many|TRBJ1-1
CASSHDLGTEAFF
TGTGCCAGCAGCCACGATTTGGGGACAGAAGCTTTCTTT
>NA|TRBV5-1|NA|TRBJ1-3
CASSPSGPSGNTIYF
TGCGCCAGCAGCCCGTCGGGGCCCTCTGGAAACACCATATATTTT
>TRBD1|TRBV7-2|NA|TRBJ2-7
CASSSLTGTGSEQYF
TGTGCCAGCAGCTCATTGACCGGGACAGGGAGCGAGCAGTACTTC
>NA|TRBV7-9|few|TRBJ1-2
CASSLFTGPYGYTF
TGTGCCAGCAGCTTATTTACAGGGCCCTATGGCTACACCTTC
>NA|TRBV18|many|TRBJ2-2
CASSPSRDPTGELFF
TGTGCCAGCTCACCAAGCCGGGATCCCACCGGGGAGCTGTTTTTT
>NA|TRBV12-3/TRBV12-4|NA|TRBJ2-3
CASSSRQTGTQYF
TGTGCCAGCAGTTCCCGTCAAACAGGTACGCAGTATTTT
>NA|TRBV12-3/TRBV12-4|NA|TRBJ2-7
CASSLPPGYEQYF
TGTGCCAGCAGTCTCCCCCCGGGTTACGAGCAGTACTTC
>TRBD1|TRBV10-3|NA|TRBJ2-3
CAIRGTGISTDTQYF
TGTGCCATCAGGGGGACAGGGATAAGCACAGATACGCAGTATTTT
>NA|TRBV19|many|TRBJ2-7
CASSIETGRYEQYF
TGTGCCAGTAGTATCGAGACAGGACGTTACGAGCAGTACTTC
>TRBD2|TRBV28|few|TRBJ2-4
CASSFGTSGGYIQYF
TGTGCCAGCAGTTTTGGGACTAGCGGGGGCTACATTCAGTACTTC
>NA|TRBV28|NA|TRBJ1-1
CASSGWPDNTEAFF
TGTGCCAGCAGTGGATGGCCGGACAACACTGAAGCTTTCTTT
>TRBD1|TRBV12-3/TRBV12-4|many|TRBJ2-7
CATGSTGVEQYF
TGTGCCACCGGTAGTACAGGGGTCGAGCAGTACTTC
>NA|TRBV20-1|few|TRBJ2-2
CSARDAFRGAGELFF
TGCAGTGCTAGAGACGCATTTAGGGGGGCCGGGGAGCTGTTTTTT
>NA|TRBV18|many|TRBJ1-1
CASSPVGGRSTEAFF
TGTGCCAGCTCACCGGTAGGGGGAAGAAGCACTGAAGCTTTCTTT
>TRBD1|TRBV7-2|few|TRBJ1-6
CASSPDRGASPLHF
TGTGCCAGCAGCCCAGACAGGGGAGCTTCACCCCTCCACTTT
>NA|TRBV6-2/TRBV6-3|few|TRBJ2-6
CASSTGSGANVLTF
TGTGCCAGCAGTACAGGTTCTGGGGCCAACGTCCTGACTTTC
>NA|TRBV6-5|few|TRBJ2-3
CASSYLGGTDTQYF
TGTGCCAGCAGTTACTTGGGGGGAACAGATACGCAGTATTTT
>NA|TRBV4-1|many|TRBJ1-2
CASSQGTLRGYGYTF
TGCGCCAGCAGCCAAGGGACGTTGAGAGGCTATGGCTACACCTTC
>TRBD1|TRBV18|many|TRBJ1-5
CASSRSGGPGVEPQHF
TGTGCCAGCTCCCGCTCAGGGGGCCCTGGAGTTGAGCCCCAGCATTTT
>NA|TRBV18|NA|TRBJ1-5
CASSTDSTDTQHF
TGTGCCAGCTCAACCGACAGCACAGATACGCAGCATTTT
>NA|TRBV29-1|many|TRBJ1-2
CTARGYGYTF
TGCACCGCCAGGGGATATGGCTACACCTTC
>NA|TRBV3-1|many|TRBJ1-5
CASSRGDNQPQHF
TGTGCCAGCAGCCGGGGGGACAATCAGCCCCAGCATTTT
>TRBD1|TRBV29-1|many|TRBJ2-1
CSVRGLAYNEQFF
TGCAGCGTCAGGGGGCTGGCCTACAATGAGCAGTTCTTC
>NA|TRBV9|few|TRBJ1-1
CASSVDQNSEAFF
TGTGCCAGCAGCGTAGATCAGAACTCTGAAGCTTTCTTT
>NA|TRBV6-1|many|TRBJ2-4
CASSEHSLAKNIQYF
TGTGCCAGCAGTGAACACAGCCTAGCCAAAAACATTCAGTACTTC